The table lists the clone carrying this T cell receptor (beta chain) with a few counts. Each CDR3 protein is one row after TCRdb ran MiXCR on the reads. The top ten clones hold approximately 0.78% of a sample with about 19,000 distinct CDR3 sequences, around 20% of them seen once. This CDR3 comprises 12 residues. Germline CDR1 SGHAT, CDR2 FQNNGV. V gave up 5 bases and J gave up 7 bases; unmatched junction bases: 1. The sample is drawn from a study of lung T cells in sarcoidosis with Löfgren's syndrome. Study overall: Sarcoidosis features CD4+ T cell accumulation in bronchoalveolar lavage fluid.

The receptor comes from a human donor with sarcoidosis (Löfgren's syndrome or another form), or a control subject (not recorded which). The material sequenced was CD4+ T cells from bronchoalveolar lavage. This chain uses TRBV11-2 with TRBJ2-1, with 8 positions matching TRBD2. The CDR3 DNA reads as TGTGCCAGCAGCCGGGGGGGTAATGAGCAGTTCTTC. Protein: CASSRGGNEQFF.